This is a list of T cell receptor beta chains from one sample in a study of cytomegalovirus exposure and HLA in healthy donors. Clones were sequenced by immunoSEQ multiplex PCR, and TCRdb holds only the in-frame ones, with some missing. The data show 95,000 to 150,000 clones, approximately 80% seen once. The sequencing sample was made of PBMCs. All receptors come from a man aged 30 to 45 in good health and CMV-seropositive. The CDR3 runs from the conserved cysteine through the conserved F or W. Each record gives: D gene, J gene, clone size, V gene, CDR3 protein, CDR3 DNA. A D gene is named only where the DNA matches it firmly. The listing skips clone size in some rows; elsewhere it reads once, few, many or a size class.

d_call: TRBD1
j_call: TRBJ2-1
clone_size: .
v_call: TRBV4-2
cdr3_aa: CASSQEGQDNEQFF
cdr3_nt: TGTGCCAGCAGCCAAGAGGGACAGGACAATGAGCAGTTCTTC

d_call: TRBD1
j_call: TRBJ1-6
clone_size: .
v_call: TRBV9
cdr3_aa: CASSARDRGLNSPLHF
cdr3_nt: TGTGCCAGCAGCGCTAGAGACAGGGGGCTCAATTCACCCCTCCACTTT

d_call: TRBD2
j_call: TRBJ2-1
clone_size: .
v_call: TRBV28
cdr3_aa: CASRLLAGSYNEQFF
cdr3_nt: TGTGCCAGCAGGCTCTTAGCGGGTTCCTACAATGAGCAGTTCTTC

d_call: TRBD1
j_call: TRBJ2-7
clone_size: .
v_call: TRBV7-6
cdr3_aa: CASSWGQPQSSYEQYF
cdr3_nt: TGTGCCAGCAGCTGGGGACAGCCCCAGTCGTCCTACGAGCAGTACTTC

d_call: TRBD1
j_call: TRBJ1-3
clone_size: .
v_call: TRBV30
cdr3_aa: CAVDREGATGSGNTIYF
cdr3_nt: TGTGCCGTAGACAGGGAAGGGGCAACCGGCTCTGGAAACACCATATATTTT

d_call: TRBD2
j_call: TRBJ2-3
clone_size: .
v_call: TRBV7-7
cdr3_aa: CASSPFNLAGRSTDTQYF
cdr3_nt: TGTGCTAGCAGCCCGTTTAACTTAGCGGGGCGAAGCACAGATACGCAGTATTTT

d_call: .
j_call: TRBJ2-7
clone_size: .
v_call: TRBV28
cdr3_aa: CASSLPYEQYF
cdr3_nt: TGTGCCAGCAGTCTCCCCTACGAGCAGTACTTC

d_call: .
j_call: TRBJ2-7
clone_size: .
v_call: TRBV13
cdr3_aa: CASSRNSYEQYF
cdr3_nt: TGTGCCAGCAGCCGTAACTCCTACGAGCAGTACTTC

d_call: TRBD2
j_call: TRBJ2-5
clone_size: .
v_call: TRBV12-5
cdr3_aa: CASGLVGVGGQETQYF
cdr3_nt: TGTGCTAGTGGTTTGGTTGGAGTCGGGGGGCAAGAGACCCAGTACTTC

d_call: .
j_call: TRBJ2-2
clone_size: .
v_call: TRBV18
cdr3_aa: CASSLNDISNTGELFF
cdr3_nt: TGTGCCAGCTCCCTCAACGACATTTCGAACACCGGGGAGCTGTTTTTT

d_call: .
j_call: TRBJ1-2
clone_size: .
v_call: TRBV6-5
cdr3_aa: CASTGQFNNYGYTF
cdr3_nt: TGTGCCAGCACTGGACAGTTTAACAACTATGGCTACACCTTC

d_call: TRBD2
j_call: TRBJ2-3
clone_size: .
v_call: TRBV7-3
cdr3_aa: CASNRNGASGSGDTQYF
cdr3_nt: TGTGCCAGCAACCGAAATGGGGCTAGCGGGAGTGGTGATACGCAGTATTTT

d_call: .
j_call: TRBJ1-5
clone_size: .
v_call: TRBV29-1
cdr3_aa: CSAWTIDQAQHF
cdr3_nt: TGCAGCGCTTGGACAATCGATCAGGCCCAGCATTTT

d_call: TRBD2
j_call: TRBJ2-7
clone_size: few
v_call: TRBV5-1
cdr3_aa: CASTRGLAESSSYEQYF
cdr3_nt: TGCGCCAGCACCCGGGGACTAGCGGAGTCTAGCTCCTACGAGCAGTACTTC

d_call: TRBD1
j_call: TRBJ2-7
clone_size: .
v_call: TRBV9
cdr3_aa: CASTRGDRDGSYEQYF
cdr3_nt: TGTGCCAGCACGAGGGGGGACAGGGACGGCTCCTACGAGCAGTACTTC

d_call: TRBD1
j_call: TRBJ2-1
clone_size: .
v_call: TRBV27
cdr3_aa: CASSLKGTGINEQFF
cdr3_nt: TGTGCCAGCAGTTTGAAAGGGACAGGGATAAATGAGCAGTTCTTC

d_call: .
j_call: TRBJ2-2
clone_size: few
v_call: TRBV7-6
cdr3_aa: CASSLVWRENGELFF
cdr3_nt: TGTGCCAGCAGCTTAGTCTGGCGGGAAAACGGGGAGCTGTTTTTT

d_call: TRBD2
j_call: TRBJ2-1
clone_size: .
v_call: TRBV19
cdr3_aa: CASGTSPNEQFF
cdr3_nt: TGTGCCAGTGGGACTAGCCCCAATGAGCAGTTCTTC

d_call: TRBD2
j_call: TRBJ2-1
clone_size: .
v_call: TRBV7-6
cdr3_aa: CASSQTSGYNEQFF
cdr3_nt: TGTGCCAGCAGCCAGACTAGCGGGTACAATGAGCAGTTCTTC

d_call: TRBD1
j_call: TRBJ2-1
clone_size: .
v_call: TRBV27
cdr3_aa: CATTGPPYNEQFF
cdr3_nt: TGTGCCACGACAGGGCCACCCTACAATGAGCAGTTCTTC

d_call: .
j_call: TRBJ1-1
clone_size: .
v_call: TRBV5-1
cdr3_aa: CASSIQGTSEAFF
cdr3_nt: TGCGCCAGCAGCATACAGGGTACATCTGAAGCTTTCTTT

d_call: .
j_call: TRBJ1-4
clone_size: .
v_call: TRBV7-2
cdr3_aa: CASSRPRGSNEKLFF
cdr3_nt: TGTGCCAGCAGCCGACCCCGGGGTTCTAATGAAAAACTGTTTTTT

d_call: TRBD2
j_call: TRBJ2-1
clone_size: .
v_call: TRBV7-9
cdr3_aa: CASRSSGRDEQFF
cdr3_nt: TGTGCCAGTAGGTCTAGCGGGAGAGATGAGCAGTTCTTC

d_call: .
j_call: TRBJ1-2
clone_size: .
v_call: TRBV29-1
cdr3_aa: CSVDAQGGYGYTF
cdr3_nt: TGCAGCGTTGACGCACAGGGAGGGTATGGCTACACCTTC

d_call: TRBD1
j_call: TRBJ2-3
clone_size: .
v_call: TRBV18
cdr3_aa: CASSSQGAVKQYF
cdr3_nt: TGTGCCAGCTCATCCCAGGGGGCAGTGAAGCAGTATTTT